Shown below are 20 T cell receptor beta chains from a single sample sequenced in a study of vaccination effects on CD4 cells after COVID-19. It was after approximately 11 days of culture that CD4+ T cells were isolated. It was between March and December 2020 that the person had a SARS-CoV-2 infection confirmed by PCR. Vaccine administered to participants consisted of two doses of either BNT162b2 or mRNA-1273. Sequencing used immunoSEQ multiplex PCR; TCRdb keeps in-frame clones, though not all of them. This table has around 50,000 clones, around 70% appearing once. The antigens of these receptors remain unknown. Sequences were derived from CD4+ T cells from PBMCs cultured without peptide, sampled after COVID-19 vaccination. The receptors here all came from a human donor who had a prior SARS-CoV-2 infection.

V usage is TRBV5-6 and J usage is TRBJ2-3; D is undetermined. Trimming removed 2 bases at V and 6 bases at J, with 4 bases between. The CDR3 covers 11 residues. CDR1 is SGHDT, CDR2 YYEEEE, per germline. Written as DNA, the CDR3 is TGTGCCAGCAGCTTTGAGGATACGCAGTATTTT. Translated, it gives CASSFEDTQYF.

The V gene is TRBV6-5, the J gene TRBJ2-7; 10 bases fit TRBD2. The germline V gene encodes CDR1 MNHEY and CDR2 SVGAGI. The CDR3 covers 15 residues. Trimming cost V 6 bases and J 2 bases; bases outside gene matches: 7. CDR3 in amino acids: CASSLGLARTYEQYF. For the CDR3, the DNA is TGTGCCAGCAGCTTGGGACTAGCGCGGACCTACGAGCAGTACTTC.

This clone was observed a single time. The rearrangement joins TRBV20-1 to TRBJ2-2; D not certain. The germline V and J ends were trimmed by 6 bases and 5 bases, with 7 bases remaining between them. The germline CDR1 and CDR2 sequences are DFQATT and SNEGSKA (reference sequence). This CDR3 contains 11 residues. In DNA, the CDR3 is TGCAGTGCCCTCACTACCGGGGAGCTGTTTTTT. As protein: CSALTTGELFF.

This chain connects TRBV6-6 to TRBJ2-4; D assignment may be TRBD1 or TRBD2 (5 bases each). V lost 2 bases and J lost 5, with 13 bases in between. There are 15 residues in the CDR3. The germline V gene encodes CDR1 MNHNY and CDR2 SVGAGI (reference sequence). The CDR3 bases are TGTGCCAGCAGTTACACCCCGGGACGACAAAACATTCAGTACTTC. Translated, it gives CASSYTPGRQNIQYF.

This sequence joins TRBV6-6 and TRBJ2-1; 8 bases map to TRBD2. This CDR3 is 15 amino acids long. V shed 5 bases and J 6 bases; nucleotides not matched to a gene: 9. Per germline, CDR1 MNHNY and CDR2 SVGAGI (reference sequence). CDR3 sequence (DNA): TGTGCCAGCAGTCCACCGGGGGGGAAGACCAATGAGCAGTTCTTC. This encodes CASSPPGGKTNEQFF.

In its sample, this clone was seen a few times. This chain links TRBV7-8 with TRBJ2-1; TRBD1 is a possible D gene (6 bases). The CDR3 loop spans 14 amino acids. Trimming removed 4 bases at V and 3 bases at J, with 10 bases between. Germline V gene data show CDR1 as SGHVS and CDR2 as FQNEAQ. CDR3 DNA sequence: TGTGCCAGCAGCTACCACAGGGTCTACAATGAGCAGTTCTTC. Its translation: CASSYHRVYNEQFF. Combining the CDR3 with reference TRBV7-8 and TRBJ2-1 gives the whole variable domain GAGVSQSPRYKVAKRGQDVALRCDPISGHVSLFWYQQALGQGPEFLTYFQNEAQLDKSGLPSDRFFAERPEGSVSTLKIQRTQQEDSAVYLCASSYHRVYNEQFFGPGTRLTVL.

The V call is TRBV4-3, the J call TRBJ1-6; D remains ambiguous. Trimming stripped 0 bases from V and 9 bases from J, with 15 bases between. The CDR3 totals 16 residues. From germline, CDR1 is LGHNA and CDR2 YSLEER. CDR3 loop: CASSQDIPGLGSPLHF. The DNA of the CDR3 is TGCGCCAGCAGCCAAGATATCCCGGGTCTGGGTTCACCCCTCCACTTT.

This chain joins TRBV5-4 and TRBJ2-5, with 13 bases matching TRBD2. In germline, CDR1 is SGHNT, CDR2 YYREEE (reference sequence). V lost 4 bases and J lost 4; bases outside the gene matches: 1. This CDR3 contains 14 residues. CDR3 loop: CASSRTSGGETQYF. CDR3 coding DNA: TGTGCCAGCAGCCGGACTAGCGGGGGAGAGACCCAGTACTTC.

V gene TRBV11-3 combines with J gene TRBJ2-3; 15 bases agree with TRBD2. V dropped 5 bases and J dropped 2; count of bases not matched to a gene: 14. This CDR3 comprises 20 residues. Per the germline V gene, CDR1 is SGHNT and CDR2 is YENEEA. For the CDR3, the DNA is TGTGCCAGCAGCCCCGGACTAGCGGGAGGGCCTTTCCTTTTCACAGATACGCAGTATTTT. Protein: CASSPGLAGGPFLFTDTQYF. Full variable domain (missing parts from reference TRBV11-3 and TRBJ2-3): EAGVVQSPRYKIIEKKQPVAFWCNPISGHNTLYWYLQNLGQGPELLIRYENEEAVDDSQLPKDRFSAERLKGVDSTLKIQPAELGDSAVYLCASSPGLAGGPFLFTDTQYFGPGTRLTVL.

J is TRBJ2-7 and V is TRBV4-2; D may correspond to TRBD1 or TRBD2 (6 bases each). The germline V gene encodes CDR1 LGHNA and CDR2 YNFKEQ. V was cut by 3 bases and J by 0 bases, with 12 bases left in between. The CDR3 spans 15 residues. The CDR3 coding sequence is TGTGCCAGCAGCCAGGAGGGGGTCCGCTCCTACGAGCAGTACTTC. It translates to CASSQEGVRSYEQYF.

J is TRBJ2-1 and V is TRBV24-1, with 7 bases identical to TRBD1. There are 17 residues in the CDR3. V trimming: 4 bases; J trimming: 2 bases; junction bases outside the gene matches: 10. The V gene's germline CDR1 is KGHDR and CDR2 SFDVKD. The CDR3 here is CATSDPRGGQAYNEQFF. The CDR3 bases are TGTGCCACCAGTGACCCGCGAGGAGGACAGGCCTACAATGAGCAGTTCTTC.

The chain recombines TRBV3-1 (or the pseudogene TRBV3-2) with TRBJ2-4; D is unresolved. CDR3 length: 11 residues. Germline V gene data show CDR1 as LGHDT and CDR2 as YNNKEL (reference sequence). V lost 2 bases and J 8 bases, leaving 4 bases between the germline ends. CDR3 bases: TGTGCCAGCAGCCAAATGGACATTCAGTACTTC. Translating gives CASSQMDIQYF.

This clone came up once. V gene TRBV7-8 combines with J gene TRBJ1-1, with D perhaps matching TRBD1 (6 bases). This CDR3 comprises 15 residues. Germline-derived CDR1 and CDR2 are SGHVS and FQNEAQ. V lost 1 base and J lost 1, with 10 bases in between. The DNA of the CDR3 is TGTGCCAGCAGCTTAGTTAACAGGGCGAACACTGAAGCTTTCTTT. The encoded protein is CASSLVNRANTEAFF. The entire variable domain, with the rest obtained from reference TRBV7-8 and TRBJ1-1, is as follows: GAGVSQSPRYKVAKRGQDVALRCDPISGHVSLFWYQQALGQGPEFLTYFQNEAQLDKSGLPSDRFFAERPEGSVSTLKIQRTQQEDSAVYLCASSLVNRANTEAFFGQGTRLTVV.

The J gene is TRBJ1-1, the V gene TRBV5-1; 9 bases agree with TRBD1. With V trimmed by 8 bases and J by 2 bases, 7 bases remained unmatched. The CDR3 consists of 14 residues. Germline assignment: CDR1 SGHRS and CDR2 YFSETQ. CDR3 in amino acids: CASGDTGGNTEAFF. The CDR3 bases are TGCGCCAGTGGGGATACAGGGGGCAACACTGAAGCTTTCTTT.

The CDR3 coding sequence is TGTGCCTGGAGTGACAGGGTTAACTATGGCTACACCTTC. Its protein is CAWSDRVNYGYTF. The J gene is TRBJ1-2, the V gene TRBV30; a possible D gene is TRBD1 (6 bases). This CDR3 is built from 13 residues. The V gene lost 1 base and the J gene lost 1 base, with 7 bases spanning the gap. Per the germline V gene, CDR1 is GTSNPN and CDR2 is SVGIG (reference sequence).

The chain has TRBV5-1 and TRBJ2-5; D call uncertain. Trimming removed 0 bases from V and 2 bases from J, with 8 bases in between. There are 14 residues in the CDR3. Germline lookup yields CDR1 SGHRS and CDR2 YFSETQ. CDR3: CASSLVAVQETQYF. CDR3 DNA: TGCGCCAGCAGCTTGGTGGCAGTGCAAGAGACCCAGTACTTC.

This sequence joins TRBV4-1 and TRBJ2-2; perhaps TRBD2 as D (5 bases). V was trimmed by 0 bases and J by 2 bases, leaving 13 bases between them. The CDR3 covers 17 residues. Germline V gene sequence: CDR1 MGHRA, CDR2 YSYEKL. CDR3 DNA: TGCGCCAGCAGCCAAGAGTTGCAGCGGACTAACACCGGGGAGCTGTTTTTT. This encodes CASSQELQRTNTGELFF.

V usage is TRBV27 and J usage is TRBJ1-3; no clear D gene. This CDR3 is built from 13 residues. Trimming stripped 4 bases from V and 3 bases from J, with 7 bases between. The germline V gene has CDR1 MNHEY and CDR2 SMNVEV (reference sequence). The CDR3 loop reads CASSSLYGNTIYF. Written as DNA, the CDR3 is TGTGCCAGCAGTTCATTGTATGGAAACACCATATATTTT.

This chain links TRBV9 with TRBJ1-3; 9 nucleotides align to TRBD1. V trimming: 3 bases; J trimming: 3 bases; junction bases outside the gene matches: 7. Looked up from germline, CDR1 is SGDLS and CDR2 is YYNGEE. This CDR3 has 16 residues. The CDR3 sequence: CASSGDRASVGNTIYF. The CDR3 nucleotides read TGTGCCAGCAGCGGGGACAGGGCCAGTGTTGGAAACACCATATATTTT.

J is TRBJ2-5 and V is TRBV11-3; D perhaps matches TRBD2 (5 bases). Germline V lookup: CDR1 SGHNT, CDR2 YENEEA. This CDR3 has 14 amino acids. Deletions cut 1 base from V and 5 bases from J, with 11 bases between. CDR3 DNA sequence: TGTGCCAGCAGCTTAGGTTCCGAGCGGGAGACCCAGTACTTC. Translating it yields CASSLGSERETQYF.